A single sample gave rise to the 22 T cell receptor beta chains below, sequenced in a study of T cells after yellow fever vaccination. Each CDR3 protein gets one entry after TCRdb re-called the 5' RACE reads with MiXCR. The table includes 200,000 to 300,000 distinct CDR3 sequences, 6% to 8% detected once. The starting material was CD4+ T cells sorted from PBMCs, obtained on the day of the yellow fever booster vaccination. Receptors originate from a man aged 25-45 years who received the YFV17D yellow fever vaccine.

This clonotype was counted only a few times. This rearrangement joins TRBV11-2 to TRBJ2-7; 9 nucleotides match TRBD2. The germline CDR1 and CDR2 sequences are SGHAT and FQNNGV. V was pared by 2 bases and J by 8 bases, with 16 bases of the junction left unmatched. The CDR3 consists of 17 residues. The CDR3 sequence: CASSLNPATSGLGKQYF. CDR3 nucleotide sequence: TGTGCCAGCAGCTTAAATCCTGCGACTAGCGGTCTGGGCAAGCAGTACTTC.

This clonotype was counted ten times or more. The chain combines TRBV4-3 with TRBJ2-1; 7 nucleotides agree with TRBD1. The CDR3 extends over 14 amino acids. Trimming cost V 0 bases and J 8 bases; bases outside gene matches: 4. Germline assignment: CDR1 LGHNA and CDR2 YSLEER. The CDR3 sequence: CASSQDRQGDEQFF. The CDR3 DNA follows: TGCGCCAGCAGCCAAGATAGACAGGGAGATGAGCAGTTCTTC.

The table lists this clonotype with many counts. The chain employs TRBV7-2 and TRBJ2-7, with D tentatively TRBD2 (6 bases). This CDR3 comprises 15 residues. CDR1 and CDR2 (germline): SGHTA, FQGNSA. The V and J ends lost 0 bases and 7 bases respectively, with 16 bases between them. CDR3 loop: CASSLARRELGEQYF. DNA of the CDR3: TGTGCCAGCAGCTTAGCGCGGAGGGAACTCGGGGAGCAGTACTTC.

This clonotype was seen a few times. The rearrangement joins TRBV20-1 to TRBJ2-3, with TRBD1 as a possible D gene (6 bases). Trimming shortened V by 1 base and J by 1 base, and 12 bases separated the two germline ends. The germline V gene has CDR1 DFQATT and CDR2 SNEGSKA (reference sequence). The CDR3 length is 15 residues. The CDR3 here is CSARVGSGGTDTQYF. The CDR3 nucleotides read TGCAGTGCTAGAGTTGGGTCAGGGGGCACAGATACGCAGTATTTT.

This clonotype came up a few times. The J gene is TRBJ2-7, the V gene TRBV15, with TRBD1 matching 7 bases. CDR3 length equals 15 residues. The trim removed 1 base at V and 4 bases at J, leaving 7 bases unmatched. CDR1 LNHNV and CDR2 YYDKDF come from the germline V gene (reference sequence). The CDR3 region is CATSRGQGSSYEQYF. In DNA form, the CDR3 reads TGTGCCACCAGCAGAGGACAGGGTTCTAGTTACGAGCAGTACTTC.

Many counts were recorded for this clonotype. The CDR3 sequence is CASTPAGSIYNEQFF. The CDR3 DNA is TGCGCCAGCACCCCCGCGGGGTCAATTTACAATGAGCAGTTCTTC. The genes are TRBV5-1 and TRBJ2-1; D is possibly TRBD2 (6 bases). Trimming left V 6 bases short and J 4 bases short, with 17 bases between. The CDR3 is 15 residues long. Germline-derived CDR1 and CDR2 are SGHRS and YFSETQ.

The J gene is TRBJ1-5, the V gene TRBV19; D remains ambiguous. Trimming removed 5 bases at V and 6 bases at J, with 20 bases between. Germline V gives CDR1 LNHDA, CDR2 SQIVND (reference sequence). The CDR3 extends over 16 amino acids. The CDR3 nucleotides read TGTGCCAGTAGTTTATCCGGGCCACGGGTCGGTCAGCCCCAGCATTTT. It codes for CASSLSGPRVGQPQHF.

The rearrangement links TRBV6-5 to TRBJ1-1, with D perhaps matching TRBD1 (5 bases). In germline, CDR1 is MNHEY, CDR2 SVGAGI. V dropped 6 bases and J dropped 10 bases, with 15 bases sitting between them. The CDR3 length is 12 residues. Here the CDR3 DNA reads TGTGCCAGCAGCTGGGGGAGAGGGTTAGCTTTCTTT. The encoded protein is CASSWGRGLAFF.

This clonotype was observed a few times. V gene TRBV20-1 combines with J gene TRBJ2-7, with no clear D. The CDR3 has 15 residues. Per germline, CDR1 DFQATT and CDR2 SNEGSKA (reference sequence). V shed 6 bases and J shed 3 bases, with 21 bases lying between them. Here the CDR3 reads CSAPPRQLSGYEQYF. In nucleotides, the CDR3 is TGCAGTGCCCCACCCCGCCAACTGTCTGGCTACGAGCAGTACTTC.

This clonotype was seen many times. J is TRBJ1-5 and V is TRBV25-1; D uncertain. This CDR3 contains 12 residues. V was pared by 8 bases and J by 0 bases, with 5 bases between. CDR1 and CDR2 (germline): MGHDK, SYGVNS. In nucleotides, the CDR3 is TGTGCCAGCGCAGGTAGCAATCAGCCCCAGCATTTT. It codes for CASAGSNQPQHF.

In its sample, this clonotype was seen many times. J is TRBJ2-1 and V is TRBV28, with a weak D call TRBD2 (6 bases). Germline V gene lookup returns CDR1 MDHEN and CDR2 SYDVKM. With 3 bases removed from V and 15 bases from J, the gap between germline ends came to 15 bases. The CDR3 loop spans 12 amino acids. CDR3 region: CASSLLSGVAFF. The DNA of the CDR3 is TGTGCCAGCAGTTTGCTTAGCGGAGTGGCGTTCTTC.

This clonotype has a count of ten or more. The rearrangement uses TRBV7-9 and TRBJ1-2; D is uncertain. CDR3 length: 13 amino acids. Trimming took 5 bases from V and 7 from J, leaving 14 bases between them. Germline CDR1 and CDR2: SEHNR and FQNEAQ (reference sequence). The DNA for the CDR3 is TGTGCCAGCAGCGTCCCACTAAGAGGTGGCTACACCTTC. Its translation: CASSVPLRGGYTF.

The chain recombines TRBV9 with TRBJ2-1; TRBD2 aligns across 9 bases. CDR3 size: 15 residues. CDR1 is SGDLS and CDR2 is YYNGEE in the germline V gene. J gave up 1 base and V 4 bases, and 3 bases lay outside the gene matches. The CDR3 nucleotides are TGTGCCAGCAGCACGCGGGAGGGTTCCTACAATGAGCAGTTCTTC. Its translation is CASSTREGSYNEQFF.

The CDR3 reads CASSLLLARPVFF. CDR3 sequence (DNA): TGTGCCAGTAGTCTTCTCTTAGCTCGGCCCGTTTTCTTT. The V gene is TRBV19, the J gene TRBJ1-1; D not certain. Germline V CDR1 and CDR2: LNHDA, SQIVND (reference sequence). Trimming removed 5 bases from V and 13 bases from J, with 20 bases in between. This CDR3 is 13 amino acids long.

This clonotype was detected ten times or more. The chain uses TRBV11-3 and TRBJ2-7; D possibly corresponds to TRBD2 (6 bases). CDR1 and CDR2 (germline): SGHNT, YENEEA. This CDR3 comprises 14 residues. V was shortened by 5 bases and J by 7 bases, with 18 bases between the two germline ends. In DNA form, the CDR3 reads TGTGCCAGCAGCGGACCCCAGCAGGCGGGGGAGCAGTACTTC. This gives the protein CASSGPQQAGEQYF.

This clonotype was observed a handful of times. The CDR3 protein is CASSLFRQFF. The CDR3 DNA reads TGTGCCAGCAGTTTATTTAGGCAGTTCTTC. The chain is built from TRBV12-3 or TRBV12-4 and TRBJ2-1; D is unresolved. V shed 2 bases and J shed 12 bases, with 5 bases lying between them. The CDR3 extends over 10 amino acids.

This clonotype was counted between two and nine times. The J gene is TRBJ2-1, the V gene TRBV7-2; maybe TRBD1 (5 bases). Germline CDR1 reads SGHTA; CDR2 reads FQGNSA. This CDR3 region has 12 residues. V was cut by 3 bases and J by 7 bases, with 7 bases left in between. The CDR3 is CASSFRQNEQFF. CDR3 bases: TGTGCCAGCAGCTTCCGACAGAATGAGCAGTTCTTC.

This clonotype was recorded many times. V usage is TRBV7-2 and J usage is TRBJ2-1; weak D call: TRBD2 (6 bases). Trimming removed 6 bases at V and 12 bases at J, with 21 bases between. Germline CDR1 is SGHTA and CDR2 is FQGNSA. The CDR3 is 14 residues long. CDR3 region: CASRLHGTSDGQFF. The CDR3 nucleotides are TGTGCCAGCAGGTTGCATGGGACTTCGGATGGGCAGTTCTTC.

A few counts support this clonotype. V and J are TRBV12-3 or TRBV12-4 and TRBJ2-5, with TRBD1 matching over 12 bases. The CDR3 has 16 amino acids. Unmatched junction bases numbered 6, after V lost 3 bases and J lost 4 bases. As DNA, the CDR3 is TGTGCCAGCAGTTTTAAAGGGACAGGGGGCCCAGAGACCCAGTACTTC. Protein product: CASSFKGTGGPETQYF.

V gene TRBV5-5 combines with J gene TRBJ2-3; 11 nucleotides agree with TRBD1. After removal of 5 bases from V and 2 bases from J, the junction contained 4 bases not matched to a gene. This CDR3 is 15 amino acids long. Germline values: CDR1 SGHKS, CDR2 YYEKEE (reference sequence). DNA of the CDR3: TGTGCCAGCAGGTGGACAGGGGGCCCCACAGATACGCAGTATTTT. It specifies CASRWTGGPTDTQYF. Complete variable domain (other parts from reference TRBV5-5 and TRBJ2-3): DAGVTQSPTHLIKTRGQQVTLRCSPISGHKSVSWYQQVLGQGPQFIFQYYEKEERGRGNFPDRFSARQFPNYSSELNVNALLLGDSALYLCASRWTGGPTDTQYFGPGTRLTVL.

This clonotype was counted ten times or more. This chain joins TRBV5-1 and TRBJ2-5; D possibly corresponds to TRBD1 (5 bases). The CDR3 covers 15 residues. Looked up from germline, CDR1 is SGHRS and CDR2 is YFSETQ. The V and J ends lost 0 bases and 4 bases respectively, with 13 bases between them. CDR3 DNA: TGCGCCAGCAGCTTGGAAGGGGCGCAGGGAGAGACCCAGTACTTC. It translates to CASSLEGAQGETQYF.

This clonotype was counted at least ten times. The V gene is TRBV20-1, the J gene TRBJ2-1; 8 bases map to TRBD1. The CDR3 totals 16 residues. From germline, CDR1 is DFQATT and CDR2 SNEGSKA (reference sequence). J lost 6 bases, V lost 3 bases, and 13 bases had no gene match. The CDR3 spells CSARGTPGTGFNEQFF. CDR3 coding DNA: TGCAGTGCTAGGGGAACGCCTGGGACAGGTTTCAATGAGCAGTTCTTC.